The 7 T cell receptor beta chains below come from one sample, sequenced in a study of control samples from healthy donors and cancer patients. Sequencing used immunoSEQ multiplex PCR; TCRdb keeps in-frame clones, though not all of them. The sample holds roughly 160,000 clones, 85% to 90% seen once. Sequencing was performed on blood. Receptor source: a woman younger than 45 in good health.

The rearrangement joins TRBV3-1 (or the pseudogene TRBV3-2) to TRBJ2-1, with D unclear. The ends were cut back, 3 bases at V and 8 bases at J, with 8 bases in the middle. This CDR3 is 12 amino acids long. Per the germline V gene, CDR1 is LGHDT and CDR2 is YNNKEL (reference sequence). The CDR3 sequence is CASSQGSYEQFF. Written as DNA, the CDR3 is TGTGCCAGCAGCCAGGGCAGCTATGAGCAGTTCTTC.

The rearrangement links TRBV6-4 to TRBJ2-3; 7 bases fit TRBD1. Germline CDR1 is MRHNA and CDR2 is SNTAGT. The CDR3 has 16 amino acids. Unmatched junction bases numbered 7, after V lost 3 bases and J lost 1 base. CDR3 nucleotides: TGTGCCAGCAGTGATGGGGGTACAGGGGGCACAGATACGCAGTATTTT. Amino acids: CASSDGGTGGTDTQYF.

The chain joins TRBV10-2 to TRBJ1-2; 11 bases are a match to TRBD1. The J segment lost 10 bases and the V segment lost 4 bases, leaving 11 bases of the junction unmatched. Germline V gives CDR1 WSHSY, CDR2 SAAADI. The CDR3 runs to 15 residues. The DNA of the CDR3 is TGCGCCAGCAGTGGTTACGCCGGGACAGGGGGGATCTACACCTTC. Its protein is CASSGYAGTGGIYTF.

This chain joins TRBV6-5 and TRBJ2-7; 7 positions match TRBD2. Germline V gene lookup returns CDR1 MNHEY and CDR2 SVGAGI. V was pared by 6 bases and J by 3 bases, with 11 bases of the junction left unmatched. The CDR3 consists of 15 residues. CDR3 DNA: TGTGCCAGCAGAAGCGAAGCGGGAAGGGGCTACGAGCAGTACTTC. Translating it yields CASRSEAGRGYEQYF.

The V and J genes are TRBV20-1 and TRBJ2-2, with 7 positions matching TRBD1. Trimming cost V 3 bases and J 6 bases; bases outside gene matches: 7. The CDR3 loop spans 14 amino acids. The germline V gene encodes CDR1 DFQATT and CDR2 SNEGSKA (reference sequence). In DNA, the CDR3 is TGCAGTGCTAGTGTTTCAGGGGGAGCCGGGGAGCTGTTTTTT. Amino acid sequence: CSASVSGGAGELFF.

The chain has TRBV12-3 or TRBV12-4 and TRBJ2-2, with no clear D. Deletions cut 8 bases from V and 5 bases from J, with 9 bases between. The CDR3 is 12 residues long. The CDR3, as DNA: TGTGCCAGCGGGGTGGGAACCGGGGAGCTGTTTTTT. Translating it yields CASGVGTGELFF.

The chain recombines TRBV12-3 or TRBV12-4 with TRBJ2-2; D might be TRBD1 or TRBD2, each matching 5 bases. V lost 9 bases and J 7 bases, leaving 15 bases between the germline ends. The CDR3 contains 13 residues. CDR3 sequence reads: CASGAGSNGELFF. The CDR3 nucleotides read TGTGCCAGTGGGGCGGGTTCTAACGGGGAGCTGTTTTTT.